This note documents a single T cell receptor (beta chain) sequence. This entry belongs to a study of blood T cell repertoires in COVID-19. Study in general: T cells, B-cell-depleted T cells, or PBMCs supplied cDNA or gDNA.

Clones were read by immunoSEQ multiplex PCR, and TCRdb kept only the in-frame ones, dropping some. The sample contains approximately 210,000 clones, roughly nine tenths of which appear only once. Sequencing input: peripheral blood. This clonotype was obtained from a man aged 40-50 years with acute or convalescent COVID-19.

CDR3 in amino acids: CASSGQSSYNEQFF. In DNA, the CDR3 is TGTGCCAGTAGTGGGCAGAGCTCCTACAATGAGCAGTTCTTC. The chain uses TRBV19 and TRBJ2-1; no clear D. V gave up 5 bases and J gave up 0 bases, with 8 bases separating them. CDR3 length: 14 amino acids. The germline V gene has CDR1 LNHDA and CDR2 SQIVND (reference sequence).